The entry below gives a single T cell receptor beta chain sequence along with its context. Antigen specificity is unknown. These data come from a study of cytomegalovirus exposure and HLA in healthy donors. Study conclusions and caveats: Researchers reported in a later analysis that a missense DCLRE1C variant was tied to TCR beta V- and J-gene trimming. The authors later found TCR association rates varying by HLA locus, with DRB1 most and HLA-C fewest.

The PCR had 60 Vbeta and 13 Jbeta primers. Methods used by the authors: Later analysis identified 88 million or so unique TCR beta chains, some 10 million shared. The protocol was immunoSEQ multiplex PCR, while the TCRdb copy is restricted to in-frame clones and leaves out a portion. V and J calls plus clone size are reproduced from that table; the DNA served to infer D and trimming. The sample records around 240,000 clones, roughly 80% being singletons. Trimming took 3 bases from V and 5 from J, leaving 8 bases between them. CDR3 length equals 12 residues. Looked up from germline, CDR1 is GTSNPN and CDR2 is SVGIG (reference sequence).

This sequence was found in a woman aged 35 to 49 in good health and CMV-seropositive. J is TRBJ2-1 and V is TRBV30, with D unresolved. Material for sequencing was PBMCs. This CDR3 is CAWSPSDNEQFF. The CDR3 coding sequence is TGTGCCTGGAGCCCCTCTGACAATGAGCAGTTCTTC. The variable domain in full, completed from reference TRBV30 and TRBJ2-1, reads SQTIHQWPATLVQPVGSPLSLECTVEGTSNPNLYWYRQAAGRGLQLLFYSVGIGQISSEVPQNLSASRPQDRQFILSSKKLLLSDSGFYLCAWSPSDNEQFFGPGTRLTVL.